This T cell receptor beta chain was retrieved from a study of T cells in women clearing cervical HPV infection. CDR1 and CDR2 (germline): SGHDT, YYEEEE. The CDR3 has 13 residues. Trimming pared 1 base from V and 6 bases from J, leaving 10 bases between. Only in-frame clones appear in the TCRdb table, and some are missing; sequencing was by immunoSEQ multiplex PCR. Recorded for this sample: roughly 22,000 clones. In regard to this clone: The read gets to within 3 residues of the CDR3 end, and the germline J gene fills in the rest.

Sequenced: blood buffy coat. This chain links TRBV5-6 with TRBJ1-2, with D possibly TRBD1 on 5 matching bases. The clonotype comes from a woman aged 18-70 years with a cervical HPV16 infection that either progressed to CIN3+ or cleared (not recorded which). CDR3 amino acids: CASSLRQGDGYTF. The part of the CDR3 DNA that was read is TGTGCCAGCAGCTTGAGGCAGGGTGATGGC.